These 26 T cell receptor beta chains share one sample of origin, sequenced in a study of cytomegalovirus exposure and HLA in healthy donors. Amplification used 60 Vbeta primers and 13 Jbeta primers. Sequenced by immunoSEQ multiplex PCR; TCRdb stores in-frame clones only, minus some. The sample holds about 190,000 clones, roughly three quarters seen once. The sequencing sample was made of PBMCs. Every receptor here comes from a woman aged 18-30 years in good health and CMV-seronegative.

The chain links TRBV15 to TRBJ1-4; 9 nucleotides match TRBD1. The CDR3 runs to 15 residues. Trimming removed 1 base from V and 5 bases from J; junction bases left unmatched: 2. CDR1 is LNHNV and CDR2 is YYDKDF in the germline V gene (reference sequence). CDR3 sequence reads: CATSRGGQGNEKLFF. DNA for the CDR3: TGTGCCACCAGCAGAGGAGGACAGGGGAATGAAAAACTGTTTTTT.

V gene TRBV4-1 combines with J gene TRBJ2-1; weak D call: TRBD1 (5 bases). With 7 bases removed from V and 5 bases from J, the gap between germline ends came to 18 bases. Germline V gene data show CDR1 as MGHRA and CDR2 as YSYEKL. This CDR3 spans 15 amino acids. The CDR3: CASNPDPGPHNEQFF. CDR3 coding DNA: TGCGCCAGCAACCCCGACCCAGGGCCCCACAATGAGCAGTTCTTC.

The rearrangement uses TRBV28 and TRBJ2-5; tentative D call: TRBD1 (6 bases). The CDR3 runs to 14 residues. The germline V gene encodes CDR1 MDHEN and CDR2 SYDVKM. Trimming took off 3 bases at V and 4 bases at J, with 12 bases between the two ends. CDR3 DNA: TGTGCCAGCAGTTTTGGGGGCAGGACAGAGACCCAGTACTTC. This codes for CASSFGGRTETQYF.

The rearrangement links TRBV27 to TRBJ1-4; D is unclear. Germline assignment: CDR1 MNHEY and CDR2 SMNVEV (reference sequence). V dropped 2 bases and J dropped 14 bases, with 18 bases sitting between them. CDR3 length equals 14 residues. CDR3 sequence (DNA): TGTGCCAGCAGTTTAGTCGGGGAAGCTCTCTCGCTGTTTTTT. This translates into CASSLVGEALSLFF.

The chain employs TRBV7-6 and TRBJ2-3, with 14 bases fitting TRBD2. Trimming removed 5 bases from V and 2 bases from J; junction bases left unmatched: 3. The CDR3 is made up of 16 amino acids. From germline, CDR1 is SGHVS and CDR2 FNYEAQ. CDR3 residues: CASSPTSGRDTDTQYF. The CDR3 region has the DNA TGTGCCAGCAGCCCGACTAGCGGGAGGGACACAGATACGCAGTATTTT.

The rearrangement uses TRBV4-3 and TRBJ2-7; 8 bases agree with TRBD1. Germline trimming cut 0 bases from V and 3 bases from J; bases unmatched to any gene: 7. CDR1 LGHNA and CDR2 YSLEER come from the germline V gene. The CDR3 totals 16 residues. The CDR3 DNA reads TGCGCCAGCAGCCAAGATTTTACAGGGGGAAGCTACGAGCAGTACTTC. Residues: CASSQDFTGGSYEQYF.

The chain combines TRBV2 with TRBJ1-1; D is unresolved. The CDR3 is made up of 10 amino acids. CDR1 is SNHLY and CDR2 is FYNNEI in the germline V gene. V was cut by 10 bases and J by 8 bases, with 11 bases left in between. The CDR3 region has the DNA TGTGCCACCTCTCGCGGGGAAGCTTTCTTT. It translates to CATSRGEAFF.

The rearrangement links TRBV12-5 to TRBJ2-4; 9 nucleotides align to TRBD1. Germline V gene lookup returns CDR1 LGHNT and CDR2 FRNRAP. The V segment lost 4 bases and the J segment 8 bases; nucleotides outside the gene matches: 12. This CDR3 is built from 16 residues. This chain's CDR3 is CASGYGGQGRKDIQYF. The CDR3, as DNA: TGTGCTAGTGGTTACGGGGGACAGGGCAGGAAAGACATTCAGTACTTC.

The rearrangement uses TRBV4-1 and TRBJ2-3; 7 bases line up with TRBD1. Germline trimming cut 4 bases from V and 2 bases from J; bases unmatched to any gene: 3. The CDR3 contains 14 residues. CDR1 MGHRA and CDR2 YSYEKL come from the germline V gene. CDR3 amino acids: CASSPTGNTDTQYF. CDR3 bases: TGCGCCAGCAGCCCGACAGGGAACACAGATACGCAGTATTTT.

This clone was observed a few times. The genes are TRBV5-1 and TRBJ2-3; 9 bases agree with TRBD1. Germline V CDR1 and CDR2: SGHRS, YFSETQ. This CDR3 region has 15 residues. With V trimmed by 4 bases and J by 3 bases, 6 bases remained unmatched. CDR3 sequence (DNA): TGCGCCAGCAGCGGCACAGGGGGCCTTACAGATACGCAGTATTTT. This sequence encodes CASSGTGGLTDTQYF. Full variable domain (remainder filled in from reference TRBV5-1 and TRBJ2-3): KAGVTQTPRYLIKTRGQQVTLSCSPISGHRSVSWYQQTPGQGLQFLFEYFSETQRNKGNFPGRFSGRQFSNSRSEMNVSTLELGDSALYLCASSGTGGLTDTQYFGPGTRLTVL.

This chain connects TRBV4-2 to TRBJ2-7; the D gene is possibly TRBD2 (6 bases). Germline V lookup: CDR1 LGHNA, CDR2 YNFKEQ. The CDR3 consists of 15 residues. V was trimmed by 1 base and J by 7 bases, leaving 17 bases between them. CDR3 sequence: CASSQGYGSAGEQYF. CDR3 coding DNA: TGTGCCAGCAGCCAAGGCTACGGATCTGCGGGAGAGCAGTACTTC.

This chain joins TRBV2 and TRBJ1-2, with TRBD1 as a possible D gene (5 bases). CDR1 and CDR2 (germline): SNHLY, FYNNEI. The length of the CDR3 is 16 residues. V was shortened by 7 bases and J by 2 bases, with 20 bases between the two germline ends. CDR3 DNA: TGTGCCAGCAACCCAACCCGGGGGGTCGGCAACTATGGCTACACCTTC. Its translation: CASNPTRGVGNYGYTF.

The V call is TRBV27, the J call TRBJ1-1; D may be TRBD1 (5 bases). The V gene's germline CDR1 is MNHEY and CDR2 SMNVEV (reference sequence). The V gene lost 0 bases and the J gene lost 0 bases, with 11 bases spanning the gap. There are 16 residues in the CDR3. DNA of the CDR3: TGTGCCAGCAGTTTATCGTTCGGACAAATGAACACTGAAGCTTTCTTT. Protein: CASSLSFGQMNTEAFF.

CDR3 sequence (DNA): TGTGCCAGCCTAGTATCTGGCAATAACTATGGCTACACCTTC. Protein product: CASLVSGNNYGYTF. This chain connects TRBV28 to TRBJ1-2; D gene uncertain. Germline assignment: CDR1 MDHEN and CDR2 SYDVKM. The CDR3 is 14 residues long. Trimming took off 8 bases at V and 1 base at J, with 14 bases between the two ends.

The rearrangement links TRBV7-9 to TRBJ2-7; a possible D gene is TRBD2 (5 bases). Germline lookup yields CDR1 SEHNR and CDR2 FQNEAQ (reference sequence). V was clipped by 8 bases and J by 3 bases, with 14 bases between them. This CDR3 comprises 13 residues. This CDR3 reads CASASSRGYEQYF. In DNA, the CDR3 is TGTGCCAGCGCGTCCTCACGGGGCTACGAGCAGTACTTC.

This clone was seen a handful of times. The chain carries TRBV5-1 and TRBJ2-7; 7 nucleotides match TRBD2. Losses at the gene ends were 0 bases for V and 2 bases for J; bases not matched to a gene: 14. CDR3 length: 18 amino acids. Looked up from germline, CDR1 is SGHRS and CDR2 is YFSETQ. CDR3 nucleotides: TGCGCCAGCAGCTTGGCGACGGGGTCGGGGAGGGGTCCCTACGAGCAGTACTTC. Amino acid sequence: CASSLATGSGRGPYEQYF.

The V call is TRBV4-2, the J call TRBJ2-5, with TRBD1 as a possible D gene (6 bases). The germline V and J ends were trimmed by 1 base and 2 bases, with 17 bases remaining between them. This CDR3 is 17 amino acids long. Per the germline V gene, CDR1 is LGHNA and CDR2 is YNFKEQ. The chain's CDR3 is CASSQGAGAGRQETQYF. CDR3 coding DNA: TGTGCCAGCAGCCAAGGAGCAGGGGCCGGTAGGCAAGAGACCCAGTACTTC.

This rearrangement joins TRBV5-4 to TRBJ2-5; D may be TRBD1 (5 bases). This CDR3 has 14 residues. The V end was cut by 1 base, the J end by 0 bases, with 7 bases between. CDR1 and CDR2 from the germline V gene are SGHNT and YYREEE (reference sequence). The CDR3 region has the DNA TGTGCCAGCAGCTTGCCCAGGGACCAAGAGACCCAGTACTTC. It is translated as CASSLPRDQETQYF.

The chain combines TRBV7-8 with TRBJ1-2; no reliable D call. This CDR3 is 14 amino acids long. The germline CDR1 and CDR2 sequences are SGHVS and FQNEAQ. Trimming stripped 2 bases from V and 4 bases from J, with 11 bases between. CDR3 protein: CASSLPGVGYGYTF. CDR3 nucleotide sequence: TGTGCCAGCAGCTTACCCGGGGTGGGCTATGGCTACACCTTC.

The rearrangement uses TRBV6-1 and TRBJ1-6; perhaps TRBD1 as D (5 bases). Germline assignment: CDR1 MNHNS and CDR2 SASEGT. Trimming cost V 3 bases and J 0 bases, with 12 bases left between them. This CDR3 has 17 amino acids. The CDR3 spells CASSDSGASSYNSPLHF. The CDR3 DNA follows: TGTGCCAGCAGTGATAGTGGGGCGAGCTCCTATAATTCACCCCTCCACTTT.

CDR3 coding DNA: TGCGCCAGCAGCCAAATCAGGGGTACTAACTACGAGCAGTACTTC. Its translation is CASSQIRGTNYEQYF. V usage is TRBV4-3 and J usage is TRBJ2-7, with a tentative D call TRBD1 (6 bases). Trimming removed 2 bases at V and 3 bases at J, with 14 bases between. The CDR3 sequence is 15 residues long. The germline V gene has CDR1 LGHNA and CDR2 YSLEER.

This clone was recorded only once. CDR3 coding DNA: TGTGCCAGCAGCGCGGGAGGACCCTGGGACACTGAAGCTTTCTTT. Protein: CASSAGGPWDTEAFF. V and J are TRBV9 and TRBJ1-1; D unresolved. Per germline, CDR1 SGDLS and CDR2 YYNGEE. The V end was cut by 3 bases, the J end by 3 bases, with 15 bases between. This CDR3 has 15 amino acids.

This chain links TRBV6-5 with TRBJ1-1; D ambiguous. Germline V gene sequence: CDR1 MNHEY, CDR2 SVGAGI. The germline V and J ends were trimmed by 2 bases and 8 bases, with 12 bases remaining between them. This CDR3 is built from 13 residues. The CDR3 spells CASSYISLGEAFF. The CDR3 DNA follows: TGTGCCAGCAGTTACATCAGCCTCGGGGAAGCTTTCTTT.

The V call is TRBV6-1, the J call TRBJ1-2; the match to TRBD1 covers 9 bases. The CDR3 is 15 amino acids. Germline lookup yields CDR1 MNHNS and CDR2 SASEGT. The junction had 7 bases not matched to a gene; V was cut back by 6 bases and J by 2 bases. The CDR3 coding sequence is TGTGCCAGCAGGCCCGGGACAGGGTTGAACTATGGCTACACCTTC. It codes for CASRPGTGLNYGYTF.

This clone was counted between two and nine times. The chain carries TRBV2 and TRBJ2-7; D might be TRBD2 (6 bases). The germline CDR1 and CDR2 sequences are SNHLY and FYNNEI. V was cut by 4 bases and J by 6 bases, with 16 bases left in between. The CDR3 is 14 residues long. CDR3 in DNA: TGTGCCAGCAGTGTTGGGGGTATCGGGAGCGAGCAGTACTTC. Translating gives CASSVGGIGSEQYF.

This clone was detected a few times. The V call is TRBV5-6, the J call TRBJ1-1, with a tentative D call TRBD1 (5 bases). The V gene's germline CDR1 is SGHDT and CDR2 YYEEEE. Deletions cut 7 bases from V and 2 bases from J, with 12 bases between. The CDR3 is made up of 13 amino acids. The CDR3 DNA sequence: TGTGCCAGCGGGGCATCATACAACACTGAAGCTTTCTTT. This translates into CASGASYNTEAFF.